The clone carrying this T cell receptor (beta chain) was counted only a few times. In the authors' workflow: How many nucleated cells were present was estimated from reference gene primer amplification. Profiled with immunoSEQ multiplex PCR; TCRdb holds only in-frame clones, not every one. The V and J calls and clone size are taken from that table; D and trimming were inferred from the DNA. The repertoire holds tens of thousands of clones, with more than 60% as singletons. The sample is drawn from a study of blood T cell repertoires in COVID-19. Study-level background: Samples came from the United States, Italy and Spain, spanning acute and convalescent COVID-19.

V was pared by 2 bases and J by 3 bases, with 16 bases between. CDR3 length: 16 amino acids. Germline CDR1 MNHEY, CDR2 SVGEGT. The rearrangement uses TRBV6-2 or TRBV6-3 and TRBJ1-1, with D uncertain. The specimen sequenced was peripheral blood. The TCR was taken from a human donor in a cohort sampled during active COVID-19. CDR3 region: CASSYVHGVVDTEAFF. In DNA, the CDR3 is TGTGCCAGCAGTTACGTGCACGGGGTCGTGGACACTGAAGCTTTCTTT.